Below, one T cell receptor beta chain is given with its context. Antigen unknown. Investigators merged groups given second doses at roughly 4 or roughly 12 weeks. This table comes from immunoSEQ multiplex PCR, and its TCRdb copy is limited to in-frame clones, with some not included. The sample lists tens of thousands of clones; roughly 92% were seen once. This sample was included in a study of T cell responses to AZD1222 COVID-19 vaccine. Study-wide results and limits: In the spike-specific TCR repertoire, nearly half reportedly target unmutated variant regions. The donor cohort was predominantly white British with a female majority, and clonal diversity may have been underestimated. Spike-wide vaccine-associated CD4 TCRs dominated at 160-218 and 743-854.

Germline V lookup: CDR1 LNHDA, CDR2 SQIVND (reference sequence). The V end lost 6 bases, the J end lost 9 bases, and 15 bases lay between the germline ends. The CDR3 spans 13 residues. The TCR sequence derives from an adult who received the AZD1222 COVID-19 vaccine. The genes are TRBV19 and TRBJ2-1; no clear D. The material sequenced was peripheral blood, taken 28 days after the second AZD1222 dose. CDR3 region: CASSTRVGSEQFF. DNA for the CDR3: TGTGCCAGTAGCACCCGTGTGGGTTCTGAGCAGTTCTTC.